The present TCR beta chain was sequenced within a study of T-cell reconstitution after alpha-beta-depleted transplantation in children (dated by TCRdb to between 2015 and 2016). Broadly, across the study: Using TCR repertoire profiling, the study quantitatively followed how T-cell immune reconstitution unfolded in children after TCRalphabeta/CD19-depleted allogeneic hematopoietic cell transplantation. The study at large found these results: In some patients, the high TCRbeta diversity seen at day 60 was put down to recipient T cells and intrathymic progenitors that had survived conditioning. The apparently early alphabetaT-cell count recovery about two months after transplant was reportedly dependent on only several hundred rapidly expanded clones derived from non-depleted graft cells. Over subsequent months, a decline in hyperexpanded clone frequencies was noted, and after one year, T-cell counts and TCRbeta diversity were mostly ascribed to newly produced T cells.

The meaning of the sample's treatment or condition label: allogeneic hematopoietic cell transplantation with graft depleted of TCRalphabeta T cells and CD19 B cells. TCRalphabeta/CD19-depleted allogeneic hematopoietic cell grafts were given to the transplant recipients, all of whom were children. In its sample, this clonotype was seen a few times. Its specific antigen is unknown. No clone much larger than this one lies a single base away; base qualities are absent. The library relied on PCR. TCRdb records Illumina HiSeq 2500 as the sequencer. TCR library preparation used molecular barcoding, with unique molecular identifiers applied to normalize quantification of the TCRbeta repertoire. Using fastp trimming at Q25 and MiXCR clonotype assembly, TCRdb reanalyzed the public sequencing data and kept in-frame beta chains. When rows share a CDR3 protein, they turn into one entry using the most common DNA and genes. The sample has 450,000 to 600,000 distinct CDR3 sequences on record, 10% to 13% of them singletons. The leading ten clones occupy approximately 2% of the sample.

The V end gives up 3 bases and the J end 5 bases, leaving 5 bases in the junction not matched to a gene. CDR3 length: 15 amino acids, cysteine to phenylalanine. Only the CDR3 part of the read is kept: 45 bases, read in frame from the first base. For CDR1 and CDR2, the germline V gene (reference sequence) lists LGHDT and YNNKEL. The TCR originated in a child aged 2 to 10 with inherited bone marrow failure, due to receive a stem cell transplant. This material consisted of PBMCs, taken before TCRalphabeta/CD19-depleted stem cell transplant. The chain links TRBV3-1 with TRBJ2-1; TRBD1 lines up with 9 middle nucleotides. The CDR3 loop reads CASSHPGTGNNEQFF. The nucleotides read TGTGCCAGCAGCCATCCCGGGACAGGGAACAATGAGCAGTTCTTC.